This T cell receptor (beta chain) was obtained from a study of CD8+ T cells in alopecia areata. The overall study: Tofacitinib ran for 6 to 18 months before 6 months off drug. Study outcomes and limitations: Scalp data also include sequences from resident alphabeta T cells of normal skin.

V was clipped by 0 bases and J by 4 bases, with 10 bases between them. CDR1 and CDR2 from the germline V gene are LGHNA and YSLEER. This CDR3 contains 14 residues. Stated treatment: oral pan-JAK inhibitor, 5-10 mg twice daily. RNA, once extracted, was reverse transcribed into cDNA for use as the sequencing template. Assay: immunoSEQ multiplex PCR; the TCRdb copy retains only in-frame clones and omits some. Among about 180,000 clones listed, about 55% were seen once. As regards this clone: Its antigen is unidentified.

V is TRBV4-3 and J is TRBJ2-7; D is unresolved. The sequences come from CD8+ T cells sorted from blood, collected at week 24, from a patient treated with tofacitinib. The origin of this receptor is a human donor with alopecia areata. CDR3 in DNA: TGCGCCAGCAGCCAAGATCCAACCGCGTACGAGCAGTACTTC. It codes for CASSQDPTAYEQYF.